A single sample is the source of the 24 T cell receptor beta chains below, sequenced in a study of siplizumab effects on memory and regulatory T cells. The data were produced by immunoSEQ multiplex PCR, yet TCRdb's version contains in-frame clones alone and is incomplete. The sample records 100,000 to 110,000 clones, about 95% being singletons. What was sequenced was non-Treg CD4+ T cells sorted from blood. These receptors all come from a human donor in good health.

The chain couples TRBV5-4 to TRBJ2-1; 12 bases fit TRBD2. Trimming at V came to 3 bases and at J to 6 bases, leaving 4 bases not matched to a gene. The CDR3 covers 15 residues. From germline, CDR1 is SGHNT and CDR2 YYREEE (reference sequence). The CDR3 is CASSSLAGGFNEQFF. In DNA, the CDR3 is TGTGCCAGCAGCTCACTAGCGGGAGGCTTCAATGAGCAGTTCTTC.

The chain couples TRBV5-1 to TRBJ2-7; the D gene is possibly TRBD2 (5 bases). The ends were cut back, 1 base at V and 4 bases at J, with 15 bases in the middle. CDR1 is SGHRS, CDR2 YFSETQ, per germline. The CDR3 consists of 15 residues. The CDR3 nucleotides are TGCGCCAGCAGCTTGACCTCGGGGTCGGCGTACGAGCAGTACTTC. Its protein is CASSLTSGSAYEQYF.

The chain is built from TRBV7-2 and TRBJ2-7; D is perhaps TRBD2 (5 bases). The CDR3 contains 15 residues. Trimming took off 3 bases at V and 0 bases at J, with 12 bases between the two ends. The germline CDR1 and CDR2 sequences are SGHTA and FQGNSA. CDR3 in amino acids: CASSFMDWSSYEQYF. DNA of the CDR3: TGTGCCAGCAGCTTTATGGACTGGAGCTCCTACGAGCAGTACTTC.

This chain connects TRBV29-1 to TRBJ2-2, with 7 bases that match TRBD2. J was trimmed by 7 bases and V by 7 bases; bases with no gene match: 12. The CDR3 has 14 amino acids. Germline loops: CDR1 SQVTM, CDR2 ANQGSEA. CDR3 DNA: TGCAGCGCCATAATAGCGGGTTGGGGCGGGGAGCTGTTTTTT. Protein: CSAIIAGWGGELFF.

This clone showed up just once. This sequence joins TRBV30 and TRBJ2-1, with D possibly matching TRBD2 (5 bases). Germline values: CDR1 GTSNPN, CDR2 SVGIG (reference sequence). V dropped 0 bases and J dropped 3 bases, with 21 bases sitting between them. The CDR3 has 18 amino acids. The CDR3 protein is CAWSVRDRIAPHYNEQFF. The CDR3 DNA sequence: TGTGCCTGGAGTGTACGGGATCGTATAGCGCCCCACTACAATGAGCAGTTCTTC.

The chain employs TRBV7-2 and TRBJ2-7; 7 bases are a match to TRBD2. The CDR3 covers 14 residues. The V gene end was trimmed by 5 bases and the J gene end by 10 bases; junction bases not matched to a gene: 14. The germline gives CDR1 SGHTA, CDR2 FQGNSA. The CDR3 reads CASSPGTTALEQYF. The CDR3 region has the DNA TGTGCCAGCAGCCCTGGGACTACCGCTCTGGAACAGTACTTC.

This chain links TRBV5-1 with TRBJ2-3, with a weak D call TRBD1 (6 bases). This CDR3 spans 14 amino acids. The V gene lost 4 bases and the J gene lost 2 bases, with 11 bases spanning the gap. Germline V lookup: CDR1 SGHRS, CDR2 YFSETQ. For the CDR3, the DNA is TGCGCCAGCAGCCCACGGACAGCCACAGATACGCAGTATTTT. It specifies CASSPRTATDTQYF.

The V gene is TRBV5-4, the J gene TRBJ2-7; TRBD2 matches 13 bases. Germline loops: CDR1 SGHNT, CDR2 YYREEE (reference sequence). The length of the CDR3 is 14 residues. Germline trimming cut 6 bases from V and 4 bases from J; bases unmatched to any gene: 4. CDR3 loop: CASKLAGGKYEQYF. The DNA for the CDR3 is TGTGCCAGCAAACTAGCGGGAGGGAAATACGAGCAGTACTTC.

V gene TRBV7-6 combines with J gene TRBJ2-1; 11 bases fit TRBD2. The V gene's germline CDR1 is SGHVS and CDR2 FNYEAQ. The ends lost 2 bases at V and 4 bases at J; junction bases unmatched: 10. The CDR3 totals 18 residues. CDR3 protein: CASSLSEKGLADYNEQFF. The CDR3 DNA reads TGTGCCAGCAGCTTATCAGAGAAGGGACTAGCGGATTACAATGAGCAGTTCTTC.

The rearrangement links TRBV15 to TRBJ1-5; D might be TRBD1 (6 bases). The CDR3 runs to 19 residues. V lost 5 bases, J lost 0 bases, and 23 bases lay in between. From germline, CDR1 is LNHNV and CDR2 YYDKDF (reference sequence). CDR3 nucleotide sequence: TGTGCCACCAGCCTTGCTCCGGGACAACTGGAATTTAGCAATCAGCCCCAGCATTTT. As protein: CATSLAPGQLEFSNQPQHF.

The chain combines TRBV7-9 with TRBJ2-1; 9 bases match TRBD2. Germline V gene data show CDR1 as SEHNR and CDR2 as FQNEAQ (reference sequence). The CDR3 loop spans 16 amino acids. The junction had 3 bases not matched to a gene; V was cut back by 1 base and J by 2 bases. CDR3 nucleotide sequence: TGTGCCAGCAGCTTAGGACTAGCGGAAACCTACAATGAGCAGTTCTTC. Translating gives CASSLGLAETYNEQFF.

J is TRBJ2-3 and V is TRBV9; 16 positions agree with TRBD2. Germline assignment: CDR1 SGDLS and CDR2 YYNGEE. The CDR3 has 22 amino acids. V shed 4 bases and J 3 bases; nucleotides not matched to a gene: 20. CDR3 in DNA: TGTGCCAGCAGCTCACCGATCCCGGGACTAGCGGGAGGGGATGTTTTTACAGATACGCAGTATTTT. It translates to CASSSPIPGLAGGDVFTDTQYF.

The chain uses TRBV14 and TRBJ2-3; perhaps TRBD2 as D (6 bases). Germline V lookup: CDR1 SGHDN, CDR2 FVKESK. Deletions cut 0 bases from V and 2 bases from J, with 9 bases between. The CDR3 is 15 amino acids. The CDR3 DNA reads TGTGCCAGCAGCCAAGACCGGACTAACACAGATACGCAGTATTTT. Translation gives CASSQDRTNTDTQYF.

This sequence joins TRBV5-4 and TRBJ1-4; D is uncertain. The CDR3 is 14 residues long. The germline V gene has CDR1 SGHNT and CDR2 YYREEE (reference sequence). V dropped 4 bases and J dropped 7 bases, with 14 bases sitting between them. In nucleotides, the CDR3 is TGTGCCAGCAGCCTGAGTTTAAGAGGTGAAAAACTGTTTTTT. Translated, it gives CASSLSLRGEKLFF.

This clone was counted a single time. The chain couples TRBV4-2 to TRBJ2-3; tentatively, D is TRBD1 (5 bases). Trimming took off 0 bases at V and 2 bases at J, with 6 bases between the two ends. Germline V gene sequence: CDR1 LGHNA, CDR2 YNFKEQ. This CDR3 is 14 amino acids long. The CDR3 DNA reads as TGTGCCAGCAGCCAAGACAGGGCCACAGATACGCAGTATTTT. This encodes CASSQDRATDTQYF.

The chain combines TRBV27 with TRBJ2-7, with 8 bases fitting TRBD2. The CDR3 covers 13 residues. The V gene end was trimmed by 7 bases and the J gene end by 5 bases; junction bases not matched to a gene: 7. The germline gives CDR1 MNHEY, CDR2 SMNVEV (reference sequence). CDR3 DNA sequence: TGTGCCAGCAAGCGTAGCGGGATAAACGAGCAGTACTTC. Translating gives CASKRSGINEQYF.

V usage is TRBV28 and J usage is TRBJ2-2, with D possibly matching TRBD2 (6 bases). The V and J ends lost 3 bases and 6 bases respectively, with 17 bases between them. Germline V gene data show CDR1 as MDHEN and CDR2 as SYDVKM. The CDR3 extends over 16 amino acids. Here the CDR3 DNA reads TGTGCCAGCAGTTTTCATCAACGGGGGTGGGCCGGGGAGCTGTTTTTT. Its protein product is CASSFHQRGWAGELFF.

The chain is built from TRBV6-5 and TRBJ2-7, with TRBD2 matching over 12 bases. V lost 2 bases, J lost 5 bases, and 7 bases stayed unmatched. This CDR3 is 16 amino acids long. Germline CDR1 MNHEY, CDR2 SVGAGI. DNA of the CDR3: TGTGCCAGCAGTTACACACTAGCGGGAGGAACTGACGAGCAGTACTTC. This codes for CASSYTLAGGTDEQYF.

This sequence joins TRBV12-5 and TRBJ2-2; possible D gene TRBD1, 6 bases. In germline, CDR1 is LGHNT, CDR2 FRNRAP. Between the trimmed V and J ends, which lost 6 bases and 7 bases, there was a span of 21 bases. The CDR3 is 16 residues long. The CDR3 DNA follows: TGTGCTAGTGGCTACACAGGGTTTGGGAATAACGGGGAGCTGTTTTTT. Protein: CASGYTGFGNNGELFF.

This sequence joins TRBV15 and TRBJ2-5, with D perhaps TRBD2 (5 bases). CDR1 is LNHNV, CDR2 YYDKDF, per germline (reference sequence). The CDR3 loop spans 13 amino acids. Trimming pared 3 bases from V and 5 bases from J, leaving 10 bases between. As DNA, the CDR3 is TGTGCCACCAGCAGGGACTCCCCGGAGACCCAGTACTTC. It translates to CATSRDSPETQYF.

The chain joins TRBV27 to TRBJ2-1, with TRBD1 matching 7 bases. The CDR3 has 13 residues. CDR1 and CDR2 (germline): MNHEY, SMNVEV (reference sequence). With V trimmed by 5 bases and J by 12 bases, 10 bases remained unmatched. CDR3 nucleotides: TGTGCCAGCAGTCAACTTGACAGGGTTGGGCAGTTCTTC. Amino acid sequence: CASSQLDRVGQFF.

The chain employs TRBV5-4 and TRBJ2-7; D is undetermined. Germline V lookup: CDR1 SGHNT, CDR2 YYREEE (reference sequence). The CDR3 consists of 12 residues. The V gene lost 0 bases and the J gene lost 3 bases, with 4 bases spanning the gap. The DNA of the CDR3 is TGTGCCAGCAGCTTGGACCACTACGAGCAGTACTTC. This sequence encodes CASSLDHYEQYF.

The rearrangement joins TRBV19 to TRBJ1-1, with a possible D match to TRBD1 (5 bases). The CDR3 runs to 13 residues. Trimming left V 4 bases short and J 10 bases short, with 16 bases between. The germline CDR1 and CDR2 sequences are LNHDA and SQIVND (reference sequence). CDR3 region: CASSKRDPGPAFF. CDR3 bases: TGTGCCAGTAGTAAACGGGACCCAGGGCCAGCTTTCTTT.

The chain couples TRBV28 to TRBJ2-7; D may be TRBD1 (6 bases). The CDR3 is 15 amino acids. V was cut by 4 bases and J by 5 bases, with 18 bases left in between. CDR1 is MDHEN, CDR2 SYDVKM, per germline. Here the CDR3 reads CASSSPTGVAHEQYF. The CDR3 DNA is TGTGCCAGCAGTTCGCCGACAGGTGTGGCTCACGAGCAGTACTTC.